This is a list of T cell receptor beta chains from one sample in a study of Ad26.COV2.S vaccination and SARS-CoV-2 variants. Generated by immunoSEQ multiplex PCR, the TCRdb table keeps only in-frame clones and is missing some. The data contain 400,000 to 500,000 clones, approximately 90% of them singletons. The sample here was peripheral blood, taken in a trial of Ad26.COV2.S vaccine versus placebo. These receptors all come from a person between 18 and 60 years old who received the Ad26.COV2.S COVID-19 vaccine or a placebo. The CDR3 runs from the conserved cysteine through the conserved F or W. A D gene is named only where the DNA matches it firmly. Not all rows give a size; the values are once, few, many and, for expanded clones, a class.

v_call	d_call	j_call	clone_size	cdr3_nt	cdr3_aa
TRBV19	TRBD1	TRBJ2-2	NA	TGTGCCAGTAGTATTACAGGGGTCAACGGGGAGCTGTTTTTT	CASSITGVNGELFF
TRBV6-5	NA	TRBJ2-5	NA	TGTGCCACTCACCGAGGTCCTCAAGAGACCCAGTACTTC	CATHRGPQETQYF
TRBV5-4	TRBD2	TRBJ2-3	NA	TGTGCCAGCAGCTTGGGTCCTAGCGGGGGCCTAGGAGCAGATACGCAGTATTTT	CASSLGPSGGLGADTQYF
TRBV19	NA	TRBJ1-5	NA	TGTGCCAGTAGTATAGGGGGGGGAAGCAATCAGCCCCAGCATTTT	CASSIGGGSNQPQHF
TRBV5-1	TRBD2	TRBJ2-7	few	TGCGCCAGCCAACTTTTGCAGGGAGGGAACTCCTACGAGCAGTACTTC	CASQLLQGGNSYEQYF
TRBV6-4	NA	TRBJ2-3	NA	TGTGCCAGCAGTGACTCGCTCGGCTCCACAGATACGCAGTATTTT	CASSDSLGSTDTQYF
TRBV7-3	NA	TRBJ2-1	NA	TGTGCCAGCAGCTCGGGAGTTCGCTCCTACAATGAGCAGTTCTTC	CASSSGVRSYNEQFF
TRBV5-6	NA	TRBJ2-7	NA	TGTGCCAGCAGCTTGGTAGGACAGAGCTCCTACGAGCAGTACTTC	CASSLVGQSSYEQYF
TRBV19	NA	TRBJ1-1	NA	TGTGCCAGTAGTCCGAGACTGCGCACTGAAGCTTTCTTT	CASSPRLRTEAFF
TRBV5-6	NA	TRBJ2-3	NA	TGTGCCAGCAGCTTGGTAAAGCCCCGGACCACAGATACGCAGTATTTT	CASSLVKPRTTDTQYF
TRBV2	NA	TRBJ1-5	NA	TGTGCCAGCAGTGAAGAGAGGGGTCAGCCCCAGCATTTT	CASSEERGQPQHF
TRBV5-8	NA	TRBJ2-2	NA	TGTGCCAGCAGCTCGGTTTTTTCGAACAGGGTTAACACCGGGGAGCTGTTTTTT	CASSSVFSNRVNTGELFF
TRBV5-5	NA	TRBJ1-5	NA	TGTGCCAGCAGCTTGGTAGGCTGGGGTCGGGGCAATCAGCCCCAGCATTTT	CASSLVGWGRGNQPQHF
TRBV7-5	NA	TRBJ2-2	NA	TGTGCCAGAAGAAACACCGGGACAGGGGATTGCGGGGAGCTGTTTTTT	CARRNTGTGDCGELFF
TRBV11-2	NA	TRBJ2-7	NA	TGTGCCAGCAGCTTTGAAGGGGTCGAGCAGTACTTC	CASSFEGVEQYF
TRBV10-3	NA	TRBJ2-3	NA	TGTGCCATCAGTGAGACCAGGGGAGATACGCAGTATTTT	CAISETRGDTQYF
TRBV6-2/TRBV6-3	NA	TRBJ2-5	NA	TGTGCCAGCAGTCCAGTCCGACGTCAACAAGAGACCCAGTACTTC	CASSPVRRQQETQYF
TRBV7-6	NA	TRBJ2-3	NA	TGTGCCAGCAGCTTAGAAGGTATTGGCACAGATACGCAGTATTTT	CASSLEGIGTDTQYF
TRBV15	TRBD1	TRBJ2-7	NA	TGTGCCACCAGCAGAGATCCGGTCTCCAGGGACAGGGGCTACGAGCAGTACTTC	CATSRDPVSRDRGYEQYF
TRBV19	NA	TRBJ2-7	NA	TGTGCCAGTAGCCCTGGGGTTGGCGACGAGCAGTACTTC	CASSPGVGDEQYF
TRBV30	TRBD1	TRBJ1-6	NA	TGTGCCTGGACTCTCGACAGGGCTAATTCACCCCTCCACTTT	CAWTLDRANSPLHF
TRBV29-1	NA	TRBJ2-7	NA	TGCAGCGTTAAGATCCGGGATTACGAGCAGTACTTC	CSVKIRDYEQYF
TRBV6-5	NA	TRBJ1-2	NA	TGTGCCAGCAGTACCCCCCCAGAATATGGCTACACCTTC	CASSTPPEYGYTF
TRBV10-1	TRBD2	TRBJ2-5	NA	TGCGCCAGCAGGGGGGGGATACAAGAGACCCAGTACTTC	CASRGGIQETQYF
TRBV2	TRBD2	TRBJ2-1	NA	TGTGCCAGCAGTACCGGGAGGTACCACAATGAGCAGTTCTTC	CASSTGRYHNEQFF
TRBV7-2	TRBD1	TRBJ2-5	NA	TGTGCCAGCAGCTTAATGGACAGGGTCGCCGAGACCCAGTACTTC	CASSLMDRVAETQYF
TRBV7-9	NA	TRBJ1-1	once	TGTGCCAGCAGTTTATCCGGGGCCTATGAAGCTTTCTTT	CASSLSGAYEAFF
TRBV5-5	NA	TRBJ2-5	NA	TGTGCCAGCAGCTTGGCAGGACCAGAGACCCAGTACTTC	CASSLAGPETQYF
TRBV19	NA	TRBJ2-3	NA	TGTGCCAGTAGTTTCCTACAGGGGACTAGCACAGATACGCAGTATTTT	CASSFLQGTSTDTQYF
TRBV2	NA	TRBJ2-5	NA	TGTGCCAGCACCCGAGACCGTCGGGAGACCCAGTACTTC	CASTRDRRETQYF
TRBV4-3	TRBD2	TRBJ2-7	NA	TGCGCCAGCAGCCAAGATGATAGGGCTAGCGGGTTGTACGAGCAGTACTTC	CASSQDDRASGLYEQYF